This paragraph covers one T cell receptor (beta chain) sequence. This clonotype has more than one count but fewer than ten. The clone's antigen remains unknown. No base quality information exists; no much larger clone differs at one position. The data were obtained in a study of regulatory T cells in long-lasting Graves disease (dated by TCRdb to the early 2020s). In terms of the full investigation: Patients with newly diagnosed Graves' disease had been on antithyroid drugs for under 3 months. Patients with persistent Graves' disease were compared with patients with newly diagnosed Graves' disease using TCR sequencing and RNA sequencing of peripheral blood. The study was conducted in China and was registered as a clinical trial. TCR sequencing covered around 13 persistent and around 20 newly diagnosed Graves' disease patients, some 33 samples in total. Here is what the overall study found, with its caveats: Sequencing and analysis were restricted to the TCR beta chain. Compared with newly diagnosed patients, persistent Graves' disease patients had lower TCR Shannon entropy and fewer highly expanded clones, which suggests clonal expansion. Persistent patients shared more public clonotypes among themselves (around 3,000) than newly diagnosed patients did (more than 850). Because the primary lesion, thyroid tissue, could not be accessed, the study looked at peripheral blood alone. Persistent disease showed preferential use of TRBV28, TRBJ1-2 and TRBJ2-5, whereas newly diagnosed disease favored TRBV20-1 and TRBJ2-1. The authors noted that the small sample size was a limitation that may lower accuracy.

The time point tag for this specimen amounts to: newly diagnosed GD, antithyroid drugs for less than 3 months. RNA was extracted from PBMCs in TRIzol for both TCR sequencing and RNA sequencing. The diagnosis of Graves' disease was made according to American Thyroid Association guidelines. Recruitment of patients was carried out at an endocrinology department in Xi'an, China. From each patient, approximately 10 milliliters of peripheral blood was collected into an EDTA anticoagulant tube. Ficoll Paque Plus density gradient separation was used to isolate PBMCs, and no further T cell sorting was done. RNA quality was checked with an Agilent 2100 Bioanalyzer and agarose gel, and concentration with a NanoDrop 2000. Library generation was performed with multiplex PCR. TCRdb lists the instrument as Illumina HiSeq 4000. TCR beta libraries were built with iRepertoire HTBI primers and Arm-PCR amplification of CDR3 regions. PCR products were gel purified before sequencing. The original methods were these. Gene usage analysis of CDR3 amino acid clonotypes relied on the roughly 60 TRBV and about 13 TRBJ segments identified across samples. COPE and FqMerger were used to merge the filtered high-quality paired reads into contigs. Contigs were aligned with BLAST to IMGT TRBV, TRBD and TRBJ reference genes, and CDR3 was defined per IMGT. Highly expanded clones were defined as clonotypes with a frequency above 0.1%. Shannon entropy served as the measure of repertoire diversity, while the Gini coefficient captured V-J evenness. Public clonotypes were defined as clonotypes shared by more than one individual. The public reads were quality trimmed at Q25 with fastp and then assembled into clones with MiXCR by TCRdb, keeping productive beta chains. Each CDR3 protein gets just one entry, which takes the most common genes and DNA from the rows behind it. None of the V and J calls come from the authors' own analysis; TCRdb made them. The sample table holds 400,000 to 500,000 distinct CDR3 sequences, of which 14% were seen once. Approximately 17% of the sample is in the top ten clones.

CDR1 and CDR2 are read off the germline V gene (reference sequence) as GTSNPN and SVGIG. From the cysteine through the phenylalanine, the CDR3 covers 15 amino acids. The read is trimmed to its CDR3 DNA, 45 bases read in frame from base 1. V was cut back by 4 bases and J by 1 base, leaving a gap of 16 bases between them. This sample was shared with a second study, whose subject was T cells in Graves' hyperthyroidism and ophthalmopathy. Per the second study: Graves' hyperthyroidism was defined as stable when no progression to ophthalmopathy occurred over 18 months of follow-up. Hyperthyroidism patients were aged 18 to 65 years and newly diagnosed, with disease duration of less than 2 months. Patients with uncontrolled infections, other autoimmune diseases, pregnancy or lactation were excluded. Diagnoses were based on clinical symptoms, serum thyroxine and TRAb, thyroid ultrasound and orbital computed tomography. The first round of RT-PCR for the TCR CDR3 was performed with the HTBI primer set and the Qiagen OneStep RT-PCR kit. Most expanded thyroid clonotypes (frequency above 0.001) were also detected in blood, suggesting blood repertoires may reflect thyroid immune responses. A model built on a 13 V-J signature distinguished ophthalmopathy from stable hyperthyroidism, reaching over 85% sensitivity and about 81% specificity in cross-validation and 80%/75% in testing. In validation, progression to ophthalmopathy was predicted by the model with around 71% sensitivity and 72% to 85% specificity, a median of about 6 months before onset. To identify TCR V-J signatures that set the groups apart, the researchers used a discovery cohort of roughly 100 patients, made up of some 41 with Graves' ophthalmopathy and 55 to 65 with stable Graves' hyperthyroidism. An independent validation cohort of some 18 hyperthyroidism patients and approximately 16 patients who later progressed to ophthalmopathy tested prospective prediction of ophthalmopathy. The 75 to 100 discovery patients were randomly split 7:3 into training and test sets. Thyroid tissue and blood T-cell repertoires from roughly six Graves' hyperthyroidism patients were also compared in the study. After blood sampling, hyperthyroidism patients were treated with methimazole at a starting dose of 30 mg daily, and ophthalmopathy patients were treated with high-dose intravenous methylprednisolone. Libraries were constructed in a second round of multiplex PCR, after which size selection and purification were performed. Libraries were sequenced paired-end with 100 bp reads on an Illumina HiSeq2000. SOAPnuke was used to process the raw data, removing reads that contained adapters or uncalled bases, had a mean Phred below 15, or lacked an exact match to the constant primer or identifier. COPE v1.2.5 was used to merge the high-quality paired reads, and each unique nucleotide sequence was defined as a clonotype. MiTCR v1.1 was used to align the clonotypes against IMGT TRBV, TRBD and TRBJ reference segments. Only V-J combinations with frequency above 0.0001, covering 99% to 99.2% of repertoires, were analysed. A TCS score was defined as the ratio between F50 (clonal expansion) and ExV (chaos), using BLOSUM62-based TCRdist between CDR3 peptides within each V-J. Welch's t-statistics and random forest reduced approximately 520 V-J features to 13, which were used in a naive Bayes classifier (R e1071). No statistical method was used to fix the sample size in advance, and group allocation was not hidden from the investigators. According to the paper, TCR Vbeta CDR3 sequencing was carried out on over 130 peripheral blood samples, which came from 40 to 45 ophthalmopathy, around 74 hyperthyroidism and about 17 progressor patients.

The specimen was peripheral blood mononuclear cells (PBMCs), collected at new diagnosis, from a patient treated with antithyroid drugs. The chain uses TRBV30 and TRBJ1-1; the D gene remains uncertain. This TCR was recovered from a woman aged 45-59 years with Graves disease. Donor details come from another sample of the same person, matched by shared clones. The encoded CDR3 is CAWNVPITANTEAFF. The bases read TGTGCCTGGAACGTTCCGATTACAGCGAACACTGAAGCTTTCTTT. With the rest looked up from the reference TRBV30 and TRBJ1-1 genes rather than sequenced, the full variable domain is SQTIHQWPATLVQPVGSPLSLECTVEGTSNPNLYWYRQAAGRGLQLLFYSVGIGQISSEVPQNLSASRPQDRQFILSSKKLLLSDSGFYLCAWNVPITANTEAFFGQGTRLTVV.